The 26 T cell receptor beta chains presented below share a single source sample, sequenced in a study of blood T cell repertoires in COVID-19. Only in-frame clones appear in the TCRdb table, and some are missing; sequencing was by immunoSEQ multiplex PCR. The table lists 150,000 to 200,000 clones, about 83% of them singletons. Source material: peripheral blood. The origin of the receptors is a man in his late teens or twenties with active or convalescent COVID-19.

This chain links TRBV10-1 with TRBJ2-3; weak D call: TRBD2 (6 bases). CDR3 length: 13 residues. V lost 5 bases and J lost 6, with 12 bases in between. CDR1 is WNHNN, CDR2 SYGVQD, per germline (reference sequence). CDR3 sequence: CASSLSGEDTQYF. Written as DNA, the CDR3 is TGCGCCAGCAGTCTATCGGGGGAGGATACGCAGTATTTT.

The rearrangement joins TRBV5-3 to TRBJ1-5; 7 bases are a match to TRBD1. TRBV5-3 is an ORF for which the function is uncertain. J was trimmed by 5 bases and V by 4 bases; bases with no gene match: 15. The CDR3 covers 17 residues. The CDR3: CARSEIDDREEDQPQHF. The CDR3, as DNA: TGTGCCAGAAGCGAAATCGACGACAGGGAGGAGGATCAGCCCCAGCATTTT.

V usage is TRBV18 and J usage is TRBJ1-1; D is perhaps TRBD1 (5 bases). The CDR3 runs 13 residues. V dropped 5 bases and J dropped 1 base, with 8 bases sitting between them. Germline CDR1 reads KGHSH; CDR2 reads LQKENI. CDR3 DNA: TGTGCCAGCTCAAAGACAGAGAACACTGAAGCTTTCTTT. Amino acid sequence: CASSKTENTEAFF.

The chain carries TRBV12-3 or TRBV12-4 and TRBJ2-3; maybe TRBD1 (6 bases). There are 13 residues in the CDR3. V lost 5 bases and J 6 bases, leaving 12 bases between the germline ends. The CDR3 is CASSVQGLDTQYF. The CDR3 coding sequence is TGTGCCAGCAGTGTACAGGGTTTGGATACGCAGTATTTT.

V usage is TRBV14 and J usage is TRBJ2-7; the D gene is possibly TRBD1 (6 bases). The CDR3 has 14 amino acids. Germline V CDR1 and CDR2: SGHDN, FVKESK. Trimming pared 1 base from V and 4 bases from J, leaving 11 bases between. CDR3 nucleotides: TGTGCCAGCAGCCAAGTACAGGGAAGTTACGAGCAGTACGTC. It is translated as CASSQVQGSYEQYV.

The chain is built from TRBV16 and TRBJ1-2; D is uncertain. Germline CDR1 KGHSY, CDR2 FQNENV. Trimming stripped 2 bases from V and 2 bases from J, with 15 bases between. The CDR3 has 16 amino acids. CDR3 DNA sequence: TGTGCCAGCAGCCAACTTCTTGGCCAGGCCAACTATGGCTACACCTTC. Amino acids: CASSQLLGQANYGYTF.

The V and J genes are TRBV28 and TRBJ2-5; D not resolved. The CDR3 length is 13 residues. CDR1 and CDR2 from the germline V gene are MDHEN and SYDVKM. V was clipped by 5 bases and J by 3 bases, with 10 bases between them. In nucleotides, the CDR3 is TGTGCCAGCAGTCCGCAGAATGAAGAGACCCAGTACTTC. Encoded protein: CASSPQNEETQYF. Variable domain in full (rest from reference TRBV28 and TRBJ2-5): DVKVTQSSRYLVKRTGEKVFLECVQDMDHENMFWYRQDPGLGLRLIYFSYDVKMKEKGDIPEGYSVSREKKERFSLILESASTNQTSMYLCASSPQNEETQYFGPGTRLLVL.

The V gene is TRBV27, the J gene TRBJ2-2, with D possibly being TRBD2 (6 bases). The CDR3 has 13 residues. The V end lost 5 bases, the J end lost 4 bases, and 8 bases lay between the germline ends. Per germline, CDR1 MNHEY and CDR2 SMNVEV (reference sequence). The CDR3 region has the DNA TGTGCCAGCAGTAGGAGGGGCACCGGGGAGCTGTTTTTT. This gives the protein CASSRRGTGELFF.

The chain combines TRBV28 with TRBJ1-5; D is possibly TRBD1 (5 bases). This CDR3 is 13 amino acids long. Trimming left V 6 bases short and J 5 bases short, with 11 bases between. Germline values: CDR1 MDHEN, CDR2 SYDVKM. CDR3 sequence reads: CASRGTPDQPQHF. DNA for the CDR3: TGTGCCAGCAGGGGGACTCCAGATCAGCCCCAGCATTTT.

The chain joins TRBV3-1 (or the pseudogene TRBV3-2) to TRBJ2-2; D possibly corresponds to TRBD1 (6 bases). The germline CDR1 and CDR2 sequences are LGHDT and YNNKEL (reference sequence). V was trimmed by 6 bases and J by 5 bases, leaving 16 bases between them. This CDR3 spans 15 amino acids. In DNA form, the CDR3 reads TGTGCCAGCAGACGTTCGATGGGGACAACCGGGGAGCTGTTTTTT. Protein: CASRRSMGTTGELFF.

V and J are TRBV7-6 and TRBJ2-7; TRBD1 might be the D (6 bases). Between the trimmed V and J ends, which lost 5 bases and 13 bases, there was a span of 15 bases. CDR1 is SGHVS, CDR2 FNYEAQ, per germline. The CDR3 spans 11 residues. CDR3 in amino acids: CASSVRDTLYV. Written as DNA, the CDR3 is TGTGCCAGCAGCGTCCGGGACACCCTTTACGTC.

This clone was found once. This chain joins TRBV27 and TRBJ2-3; TRBD1 matches 7 bases. CDR3 size: 16 residues. V trimming: 6 bases; J trimming: 2 bases; junction bases outside the gene matches: 11. The germline V gene encodes CDR1 MNHEY and CDR2 SMNVEV (reference sequence). Here the CDR3 DNA reads TGTGCCAGCAGACAGAAGCGTACAGGGGTCACAGATACGCAGTATTTT. This encodes CASRQKRTGVTDTQYF.

V and J are TRBV7-2 and TRBJ2-3, with 12 bases fitting TRBD2. V shed 1 base and J 11 bases; nucleotides not matched to a gene: 7. The germline V gene encodes CDR1 SGHTA and CDR2 FQGNSA. The CDR3 spans 15 residues. DNA for the CDR3: TGTGCCAGCAGCTTAGGGACTAGCGGGGAAGAAAAGCAGTATTTT. This sequence encodes CASSLGTSGEEKQYF.

V usage is TRBV5-4 and J usage is TRBJ2-1; 10 nucleotides align to TRBD1. Germline V gives CDR1 SGHNT, CDR2 YYREEE (reference sequence). Trimming removed 4 bases from V and 6 bases from J; junction bases left unmatched: 7. The CDR3 has 15 residues. CDR3 nucleotides: TGTGCCAGCAGCCAGGACAGGGGGAGGCGCAATGAGCAGTTCTTC. Its translation is CASSQDRGRRNEQFF. Full variable domain (missing parts from reference TRBV5-4 and TRBJ2-1): ETGVTQSPTHLIKTRGQQVTLRCSSQSGHNTVSWYQQALGQGPQFIFQYYREEENGRGNFPPRFSGLQFPNYSSELNVNALELDDSALYLCASSQDRGRRNEQFFGPGTRLTVL.

The genes are TRBV7-2 and TRBJ2-7, with D perhaps TRBD2 (6 bases). The length of the CDR3 is 15 residues. CDR1 is SGHTA and CDR2 is FQGNSA in the germline V gene. Between the trimmed V and J ends, which lost 3 bases and 3 bases, there was a span of 15 bases. DNA of the CDR3: TGTGCCAGCAGCTTGGAGGGATGGGGTATCTACGAGCAGTACTTC. It translates to CASSLEGWGIYEQYF.

The rearrangement links TRBV13 to TRBJ2-1; 7 nucleotides align to TRBD1. The CDR3 is 15 residues long. Germline V lookup: CDR1 PRHDT, CDR2 FYEKMQ (reference sequence). Trimming took 2 bases from V and 9 from J; bases not matched to a gene: 10. The CDR3 sequence: CASSLLRGLRSEQFF. CDR3 DNA: TGTGCCAGCAGCTTATTGAGGGGGCTTCGAAGTGAGCAGTTCTTC.

The V and J genes are TRBV24-1 and TRBJ2-3; D gene ambiguous. CDR1 KGHDR and CDR2 SFDVKD come from the germline V gene. V lost 5 bases and J lost 8, with 16 bases in between. This CDR3 has 14 residues. The DNA of the CDR3 is TGTGCCACCAGTGGTCGAACCGTCCGAGGTACGCAGTATTTT. This sequence encodes CATSGRTVRGTQYF.

The gene calls are TRBV28 and TRBJ2-7; TRBD2 aligns across 12 bases. CDR3 length: 15 residues. Losses at the gene ends were 4 bases for V and 6 bases for J; bases not matched to a gene: 7. The V gene's germline CDR1 is MDHEN and CDR2 SYDVKM. The CDR3 protein is CASSSPTSGGGEQYV. DNA for the CDR3: TGTGCCAGCAGTTCCCCGACTAGCGGGGGCGGCGAGCAGTACGTC.

Only a few counts were recorded for this clone. The chain couples TRBV27 to TRBJ1-5; tentative D call: TRBD1 (6 bases). The ends were cut back, 5 bases at V and 9 bases at J, with 14 bases in the middle. The CDR3 has 13 amino acids. Germline V gives CDR1 MNHEY, CDR2 SMNVEV (reference sequence). In nucleotides, the CDR3 is TGTGCCAGCAGTGAACAGGGCAGGGGGCCCCAGCATTTT. Translating it yields CASSEQGRGPQHF.

This rearrangement joins TRBV28 to TRBJ1-5, with D unresolved. This CDR3 is built from 15 residues. V lost 7 bases and J lost 7, with 20 bases in between. Per the germline V gene, CDR1 is MDHEN and CDR2 is SYDVKM. The CDR3 DNA reads as TGTGCCAGCATAAACCCTAGGAGGGAGAAACAGCCCCAGCATTTT. Its protein product is CASINPRREKQPQHF. Full variable domain (rest looked up from reference TRBV28 and TRBJ1-5): DVKVTQSSRYLVKRTGEKVFLECVQDMDHENMFWYRQDPGLGLRLIYFSYDVKMKEKGDIPEGYSVSREKKERFSLILESASTNQTSMYLCASINPRREKQPQHFGDGTRLSIL.

CDR3 in amino acids: CASSPGYGEKLFF. CDR3 sequence (DNA): TGTGCCAGCAGTCCGGGGTATGGGGAAAAACTGTTTTTT. This chain connects TRBV2 to TRBJ1-4; D call uncertain. V was trimmed by 5 bases and J by 8 bases, leaving 12 bases between them. CDR1 is SNHLY, CDR2 FYNNEI, per germline. The CDR3 loop spans 13 amino acids. Full variable domain (rest looked up from reference TRBV2 and TRBJ1-4): EPEVTQTPSHQVTQMGQEVILRCVPISNHLYFYWYRQILGQKVEFLVSFYNNEISEKSEIFDDQFSVERPDGSNFTLKIRSTKLEDSAMYFCASSPGYGEKLFFGSGTQLSVL.

V and J are TRBV28 and TRBJ2-7; D may be TRBD2 (6 bases). The CDR3 is made up of 11 amino acids. The germline V gene has CDR1 MDHEN and CDR2 SYDVKM. The V end lost 8 bases, the J end lost 1 base, and 6 bases lay between the germline ends. CDR3 loop: CASGGSYEQYV. CDR3 nucleotides: TGTGCCAGCGGGGGGTCCTACGAGCAGTACGTC.

The CDR3 DNA sequence: TGTGCCTGGAGCGCACTAGCGGGAGGCGGGCAGACCCAGTACTTC. This encodes CAWSALAGGGQTQYF. The V gene is TRBV30, the J gene TRBJ2-5, with 12 bases identical to TRBD2. CDR3 length: 15 residues. CDR1 and CDR2 (germline): GTSNPN, SVGIG (reference sequence). With V trimmed by 3 bases and J by 6 bases, 8 bases remained unmatched.

V is TRBV27 and J is TRBJ2-3; the match to TRBD2 covers 11 bases. Germline V gene data show CDR1 as MNHEY and CDR2 as SMNVEV (reference sequence). The CDR3 length is 16 residues. Trimming took 4 bases from V and 2 from J; bases not matched to a gene: 5. The CDR3 DNA is TGTGCCAGCAGTTCCATAGCGGGAGGGGTCACAGATACGCAGTATTTT. Protein: CASSSIAGGVTDTQYF.

J is TRBJ1-3 and V is TRBV5-1; no clear D. This CDR3 contains 14 residues. CDR1 and CDR2 from the germline V gene are SGHRS and YFSETQ. Trimming stripped 5 bases from V and 0 bases from J, with 9 bases between. The CDR3 loop is CASRPEASGNTIYF. The CDR3 DNA follows: TGCGCCAGCAGACCCGAGGCCTCTGGAAACACCATATATTTT.

The chain carries TRBV29-1 and TRBJ1-1; tentatively, D is TRBD1 (6 bases). This CDR3 contains 14 residues. Trimming cost V 4 bases and J 4 bases, with 16 bases left between them. The germline CDR1 and CDR2 sequences are SQVTM and ANQGSEA. The CDR3 bases are TGCAGCGTTGGACGGGGGGCAGCGGCCACTGAAGCTTTCTTT. Translation gives CSVGRGAAATEAFF.